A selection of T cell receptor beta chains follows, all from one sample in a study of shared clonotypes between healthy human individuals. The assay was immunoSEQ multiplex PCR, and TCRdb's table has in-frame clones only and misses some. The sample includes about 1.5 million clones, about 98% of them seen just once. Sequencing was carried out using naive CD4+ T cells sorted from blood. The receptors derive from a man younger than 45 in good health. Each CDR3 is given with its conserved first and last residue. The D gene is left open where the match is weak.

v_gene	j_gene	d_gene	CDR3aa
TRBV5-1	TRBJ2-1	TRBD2	CASSFSVLAGGLYNEQFF
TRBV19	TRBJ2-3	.	CASSVAAVTDTQYF
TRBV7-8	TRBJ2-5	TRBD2	CASSPKSGSHQETQYF
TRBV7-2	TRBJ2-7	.	CASSSPRKTWYEQYF
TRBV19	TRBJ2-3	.	CASSIENEGLVGDTQYF
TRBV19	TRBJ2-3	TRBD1	CASSVKTGALGTQYF
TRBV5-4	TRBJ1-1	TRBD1	CASSSVGTGVTEAFF
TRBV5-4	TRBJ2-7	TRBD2	CASRHSGTSGRASGYEQYF
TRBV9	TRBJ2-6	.	CASSASMDVLTF
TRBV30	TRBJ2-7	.	CAWIPPNRGGIHEQYF
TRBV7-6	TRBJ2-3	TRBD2	CASSPLVGLAGSTSTDTQYF
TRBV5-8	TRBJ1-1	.	CASSYGGGAANTEAFF
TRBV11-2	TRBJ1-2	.	CASSQERTFYGYTF
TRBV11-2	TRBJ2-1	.	CASSLDPQGSSEQFF
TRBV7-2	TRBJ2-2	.	CASRLGLNTGELFF
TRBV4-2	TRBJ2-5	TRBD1	CASSQPTGRETQYF
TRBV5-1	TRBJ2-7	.	CASSLVGSYEQYF
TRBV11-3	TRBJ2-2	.	CASSSRKTGELFF
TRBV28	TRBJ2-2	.	CASRLGLAGELFF
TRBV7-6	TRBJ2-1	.	CASSYRVLSPVEQFF
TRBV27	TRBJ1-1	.	CASRILSGRLNTEAFF
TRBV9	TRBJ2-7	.	CASSVGSDPYEQYF
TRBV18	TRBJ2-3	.	CASSPFTTDTQYF
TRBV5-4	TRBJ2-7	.	CASRSAKGASYEQYF
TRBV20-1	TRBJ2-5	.	CSARNQETQYF
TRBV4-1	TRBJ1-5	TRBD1	CASSPRQGGNQPQHF
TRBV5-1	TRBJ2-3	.	CASSLARVDTDTQYF
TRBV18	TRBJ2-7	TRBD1	CASSPPGQGSEQYF
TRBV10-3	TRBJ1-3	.	CATLYSLGNTIYF
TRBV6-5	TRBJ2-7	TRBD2	CASSYSGQAGAYEQYF
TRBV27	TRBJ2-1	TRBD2	CASSLNGFTGTKQFF
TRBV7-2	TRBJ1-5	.	CASSPIDGGNNQPQHF
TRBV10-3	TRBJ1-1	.	CAISYLGPNTEAFF
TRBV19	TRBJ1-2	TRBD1	CASSIERGRRDGYTF
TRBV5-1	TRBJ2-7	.	CASREDYEQYF
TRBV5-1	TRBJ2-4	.	CASSPRGNSGVIQYF
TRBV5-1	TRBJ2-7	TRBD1	CASSLQGSHEQYF
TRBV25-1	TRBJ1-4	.	CASRGGATEKLFF
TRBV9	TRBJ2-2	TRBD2	CASSARTSGTGELFF
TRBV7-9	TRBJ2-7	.	CASSIVDEQYF
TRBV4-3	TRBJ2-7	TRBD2	CASSQELAGVPYEQYF
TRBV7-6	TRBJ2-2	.	CASSVRDGARVAGELFF
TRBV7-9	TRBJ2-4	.	CASSFRDTQNIQYF
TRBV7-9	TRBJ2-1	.	CASGNSDEQFF